Below, 19 T cell receptor beta chains from the same sample are listed, as sequenced in a study of T-cell memory formation after mild COVID-19. TCRdb re-derived calls from the 5' RACE reads in MiXCR, one entry per CDR3 protein. The data show 360,000 or so distinct CDR3 sequences, around 27% seen once. Sequencing was carried out using PBMCs or a T cell subset sorted from them (not recorded which). The receptors here all came from an adult woman who had mild COVID-19 (a few samples of this study predate the infection). Cell type and time point are not known.

The chain combines TRBV5-1 with TRBJ2-4, with D possibly called TRBD1 or TRBD2 (5 bases each). This CDR3 contains 13 residues. Germline CDR1 SGHRS, CDR2 YFSETQ. Trimming removed 1 base at V and 5 bases at J, with 7 bases between. The CDR3 loop is CASSLMGENIQYF. CDR3 DNA: TGCGCCAGCAGCTTGATGGGGGAAAACATTCAGTACTTC.

This clonotype was counted between two and nine times. This sequence joins TRBV29-1 and TRBJ1-2; D ambiguous. Trimming left V 5 bases short and J 8 bases short, with 15 bases between. Looked up from germline, CDR1 is SQVTM and CDR2 is ANQGSEA. The CDR3 has 12 amino acids. CDR3 residues: CSVFGTIKGYTF. The CDR3 coding sequence is TGCAGCGTTTTTGGAACGATTAAGGGCTACACCTTC.

The chain employs TRBV5-5 and TRBJ2-5; TRBD1 matches 8 bases. In germline, CDR1 is SGHKS, CDR2 YYEKEE (reference sequence). Losses at the gene ends were 4 bases for V and 5 bases for J; bases not matched to a gene: 10. The CDR3 has 15 amino acids. DNA for the CDR3: TGTGCCAGCAGCCTCAACAGGGGGATTCGGGAGACCCAGTACTTC. Translated: CASSLNRGIRETQYF.

This chain joins TRBV7-9 and TRBJ1-1; D may be TRBD1 (5 bases). The V gene lost 5 bases and the J gene lost 4 bases, with 20 bases spanning the gap. This CDR3 has 16 amino acids. CDR1 and CDR2 (germline): SEHNR, FQNEAQ (reference sequence). The CDR3 here is CASSLKRSGRGTEAFF. DNA for the CDR3: TGTGCCAGCAGCCTAAAGAGGTCCGGGAGGGGCACTGAAGCTTTCTTT.

This rearrangement joins TRBV19 to TRBJ2-5; 10 bases match TRBD2. CDR1 and CDR2 from the germline V gene are LNHDA and SQIVND (reference sequence). This CDR3 has 15 amino acids. V was pared by 4 bases and J by 5 bases, with 7 bases of the junction left unmatched. CDR3: CASSTRTSGRETQYF. The CDR3 DNA follows: TGTGCCAGTAGTACGCGGACTAGCGGAAGGGAGACCCAGTACTTC.

This clonotype has more than one count but fewer than ten. The chain links TRBV7-2 to TRBJ2-5; 12 nucleotides line up with TRBD2. CDR1 is SGHTA, CDR2 FQGNSA, per germline. CDR3 length: 16 amino acids. Germline trimming cut 5 bases from V and 1 base from J; bases unmatched to any gene: 5. Here the CDR3 DNA reads TGTGCCAGCAGCCCACGGACTAGCGGGACCCAAGAGACCCAGTACTTC. Translating gives CASSPRTSGTQETQYF. Together with reference TRBV7-2 and TRBJ2-5, the CDR3 gives the full variable domain: GAGVSQSPSNKVTEKGKDVELRCDPISGHTALYWYRQSLGQGLEFLIYFQGNSAPDKSGLPSDRFSAERTGGSVSTLTIQRTQQEDSAVYLCASSPRTSGTQETQYFGPGTRLLVL.

V gene TRBV19 combines with J gene TRBJ2-6; unclear D gene. The CDR3 covers 15 residues. Germline-derived CDR1 and CDR2 are LNHDA and SQIVND (reference sequence). V was cut by 0 bases and J by 0 bases, with 3 bases left in between. The CDR3 is CASSIEVSGANVLTF. CDR3 coding DNA: TGTGCCAGTAGTATAGAGGTCTCTGGGGCCAACGTCCTGACTTTC. The entire variable domain, with the rest obtained from reference TRBV19 and TRBJ2-6, is as follows: DGGITQSPKYLFRKEGQNVTLSCEQNLNHDAMYWYRQDPGQGLRLIYYSQIVNDFQKGDIAEGYSVSREKKESFPLTVTSAQKNPTAFYLCASSIEVSGANVLTFGAGSRLTVL.

The chain combines TRBV11-2 with TRBJ2-3; no firm D call. Germline loops: CDR1 SGHAT, CDR2 FQNNGV. CDR3 length: 12 residues. V gave up 7 bases and J gave up 4 bases, with 9 bases separating them. The CDR3 nucleotides are TGTGCCAGCACCCTCAGTTCAGATACGCAGTATTTT. Its protein is CASTLSSDTQYF.

This chain connects TRBV2 to TRBJ2-5; D is uncertain. This CDR3 contains 14 residues. The germline V gene has CDR1 SNHLY and CDR2 FYNNEI. Trimming took 3 bases from V and 3 from J, leaving 11 bases between them. CDR3 in DNA: TGTGCCAGCAGTGATCTTGGACGGAAAGAGACCCAGTACTTC. Encoded protein: CASSDLGRKETQYF.

This clonotype was observed a handful of times. The gene calls are TRBV7-2 and TRBJ1-2; D unclear. V lost 4 bases to trimming and J lost 3 bases, with 9 bases between them. CDR3 length: 13 amino acids. CDR1 SGHTA and CDR2 FQGNSA come from the germline V gene. For the CDR3, the DNA is TGTGCCAGCAGCTCTGCGGGTTACTATGGCTACACCTTC. This sequence encodes CASSSAGYYGYTF. The whole variable domain, filled in from reference TRBV7-2 and TRBJ1-2, reads GAGVSQSPSNKVTEKGKDVELRCDPISGHTALYWYRQSLGQGLEFLIYFQGNSAPDKSGLPSDRFSAERTGGSVSTLTIQRTQQEDSAVYLCASSSAGYYGYTFGSGTRLTVV.

This clonotype was observed a handful of times. This rearrangement joins TRBV12-3 or TRBV12-4 to TRBJ2-1, with 10 bases lining up with TRBD1. J gave up 7 bases and V 6 bases, and 9 bases lay outside the gene matches. This CDR3 comprises 15 residues. The CDR3 DNA reads as TGTGCCAGCAGCCGACAGGGGGCGCGGAGGAATGAGCAGTTCTTC. Its translation: CASSRQGARRNEQFF.

The table lists this clonotype with a few counts. As DNA, the CDR3 is TGCAGTGCTAGAAGCGCGGGTGGAGGAACTGAAGCTTTCTTT. This translates into CSARSAGGGTEAFF. The gene calls are TRBV20-1 and TRBJ1-1; D not certain. Trimming removed 2 bases from V and 5 bases from J, with 15 bases in between. CDR1 and CDR2 (germline): DFQATT, SNEGSKA (reference sequence). This CDR3 has 14 residues.

The gene calls are TRBV15 and TRBJ2-7, with no clear D. CDR3 length: 13 amino acids. Trimming stripped 5 bases from V and 4 bases from J, with 12 bases between. Per germline, CDR1 LNHNV and CDR2 YYDKDF (reference sequence). The CDR3 bases are TGTGCCACCAGCGAAGGCTACCTTTACGAGCAGTACTTC. Protein product: CATSEGYLYEQYF.

The chain employs TRBV7-3 and TRBJ2-3, with no clear D. The CDR3 loop spans 13 amino acids. V was shortened by 2 bases and J by 4 bases, with 7 bases between the two germline ends. Per the germline V gene, CDR1 is SGHTA and CDR2 is FQGTGA. CDR3 in DNA: TGTGCCAGCAGCTTAGTCCCAGCAGATACGCAGTATTTT. It codes for CASSLVPADTQYF.

This clonotype was detected only once. The chain has TRBV7-8 and TRBJ2-3, with 12 bases lining up with TRBD2. Looked up from germline, CDR1 is SGHVS and CDR2 is FQNEAQ. The length of the CDR3 is 17 residues. Trimming took 2 bases from V and 6 from J; bases not matched to a gene: 9. Here the CDR3 DNA reads TGTGCCAGCAGCTTACGGGCTAGCGGGGGGGCGGTCGATACGCAGTATTTT. Translating it yields CASSLRASGGAVDTQYF.

This clonotype was counted a few times. The chain is built from TRBV5-5 and TRBJ2-3; TRBD2 might be the D (5 bases). Per germline, CDR1 SGHKS and CDR2 YYEKEE (reference sequence). The V and J ends lost 4 bases and 4 bases respectively, with 10 bases between them. The CDR3 is 13 amino acids. In DNA form, the CDR3 reads TGTGCCAGCAGCCGGCAGCGGTCAGATACGCAGTATTTT. Translated: CASSRQRSDTQYF.

This clonotype was seen more than once but under ten times. The chain links TRBV9 to TRBJ2-4, with 8 positions matching TRBD1. CDR1 and CDR2 (germline): SGDLS, YYNGEE. Trimming took 4 bases from V and 6 from J; bases not matched to a gene: 6. This CDR3 has 14 amino acids. The CDR3 spells CASSPRTGINIQYF. CDR3 DNA: TGTGCCAGCAGCCCCAGGACAGGGATAAACATTCAGTACTTC. The full variable domain, completed using reference TRBV9 and TRBJ2-4, is DSGVTQTPKHLITATGQRVTLRCSPRSGDLSVYWYQQSLDQGLQFLIQYYNGEERAKGNILERFSAQQFPDLHSELNLSSLELGDSALYFCASSPRTGINIQYFGAGTRLSVL.

This clonotype was detected a few times. This chain connects TRBV5-5 to TRBJ2-7; TRBD1 matches at 10 bases. Germline CDR1 SGHKS, CDR2 YYEKEE (reference sequence). J gave up 3 bases and V 6 bases, and 9 bases lay outside the gene matches. The CDR3 runs to 15 residues. Here the CDR3 reads CASNNPGTGVYEQYF. The CDR3 DNA reads TGTGCCAGCAACAACCCCGGGACAGGGGTCTACGAGCAGTACTTC.

This clonotype has a single count. In DNA, the CDR3 is TGCAGCGTTGAATCCCGGGGAGCGGGGGAGAGAGTCGAGCAGTACTTC. It yields the protein CSVESRGAGERVEQYF. This chain connects TRBV29-1 to TRBJ2-7; 8 bases match TRBD2. This CDR3 spans 16 amino acids. The J segment lost 6 bases and the V segment lost 2 bases, leaving 15 bases of the junction unmatched. The germline gives CDR1 SQVTM, CDR2 ANQGSEA.